This TCR beta chain emerged from a study of CD8 T cells in ankylosing spondylitis. The study, taken as a whole, reports: Before this, some motif variants had been reported in reactive arthritis synovial fluid and blood.

The germline V gene encodes CDR1 GTSNPN and CDR2 SVGIG (reference sequence). Between the trimmed V and J ends, which lost 2 bases and 4 bases, there was a span of 12 bases. This CDR3 has 13 residues. Remarks on this clonotype: Its cognate antigen is unknown.

Using quantitative 5'-RACE with molecular barcodes, the authors made TCR beta libraries. Via MiXCR, TCRdb re-called the 5' RACE reads, giving one row per CDR3 protein. The sample lists a few hundred thousand distinct CDR3 sequences, 20% to 25% seen once, with less than 15% in the top ten. The V gene is TRBV30, the J gene TRBJ2-7, with D unresolved. The sample consisted of blood, either unsorted or a sorted T cell fraction (not recorded which). This TCR derives from a male donor with ankylosing spondylitis or in good health (not recorded which). The chain's CDR3 is CAWSLSGVYEQYF. CDR3 nucleotide sequence: TGTGCCTGGAGTCTCTCAGGAGTTTACGAGCAGTACTTC.